Each of the 7 T cell receptor beta chains below was sequenced from the same sample in a study of early T cells in non-severe SARS-CoV-2 infection. TCRdb ran MiXCR on the 5' RACE reads and lists one entry per CDR3 protein. Here the sample spans just under 65,000 distinct CDR3 sequences, about an eighth being singletons. Sequenced input: whole blood. The receptors were gathered from an adult who was a healthcare worker with PCR-confirmed SARS-CoV-2 infection or an uninfected control (not recorded which).

V is TRBV6-5 and J is TRBJ2-7; 9 nucleotides match TRBD1. In germline, CDR1 is MNHEY, CDR2 SVGAGI. V trimming: 5 bases; J trimming: 1 base; junction bases outside the gene matches: 3. The CDR3 is made up of 14 amino acids. CDR3 sequence: CASSRTGVSYEQYF. The CDR3 nucleotides read TGTGCCAGCAGTCGGACAGGGGTGTCCTACGAGCAGTACTTC.

This clonotype was detected ten times or more. The chain's CDR3 is CSAGQGYGYTF. As DNA, the CDR3 is TGCAGCGCCGGACAGGGCTATGGCTACACCTTC. The chain links TRBV29-1 to TRBJ1-2, with 8 bases identical to TRBD1. The CDR3 loop spans 11 amino acids. The V gene's germline CDR1 is SQVTM and CDR2 ANQGSEA. V dropped 7 bases and J dropped 4; count of bases not matched to a gene: 2.

The CDR3 DNA is TGTGCCAGCAGCCAAATCCTTAACACCGGGGAGCTGTTTTTT. Encoded protein: CASSQILNTGELFF. The J gene is TRBJ2-2, the V gene TRBV3-1, with D unresolved. The CDR3 extends over 14 amino acids. The V gene lost 2 bases and the J gene lost 2 bases, with 6 bases spanning the gap. Germline V gene sequence: CDR1 LGHDT, CDR2 YNNKEL (reference sequence).

Many counts were recorded for this clonotype. The chain joins TRBV9 to TRBJ1-1; D remains ambiguous. The CDR3 is 13 amino acids. Germline V gene lookup returns CDR1 SGDLS and CDR2 YYNGEE. V dropped 0 bases and J dropped 5 bases, with 8 bases sitting between them. The DNA for the CDR3 is TGTGCCAGCAGCGTAGTTGAAAGAACTGAAGCTTTCTTT. It translates to CASSVVERTEAFF.

This clonotype appeared many times. The rearrangement joins TRBV6-2 or TRBV6-3 to TRBJ2-7, with a tentative D call TRBD1 (6 bases). V lost 0 bases to trimming and J lost 0 bases, with 15 bases between them. This CDR3 region has 17 residues. The germline gives CDR1 MNHEY, CDR2 SVGEGT. Here the CDR3 reads CASSYSNYRESSYEQYF. The CDR3 DNA is TGTGCCAGCAGTTACTCGAACTACAGGGAAAGCTCCTACGAGCAGTACTTC.

This clonotype was counted at least ten times. The V gene is TRBV28, the J gene TRBJ1-2, with D unresolved. The V gene lost 5 bases and the J gene lost 3 bases, with 10 bases spanning the gap. In germline, CDR1 is MDHEN, CDR2 SYDVKM. The CDR3 sequence is 13 residues long. CDR3 loop: CASSPPRHYGYTF. In DNA, the CDR3 is TGTGCCAGCAGTCCCCCCAGGCACTATGGCTACACCTTC.

This chain connects TRBV12-3 or TRBV12-4 to TRBJ1-1, with D possibly being TRBD1 (5 bases). The length of the CDR3 is 15 residues. The V and J ends lost 0 bases and 4 bases respectively, with 12 bases between them. The CDR3 DNA reads as TGTGCCAGCAGTTTAGCGGGTCAGGGACCCACTGAAGCTTTCTTT. It translates to CASSLAGQGPTEAFF.